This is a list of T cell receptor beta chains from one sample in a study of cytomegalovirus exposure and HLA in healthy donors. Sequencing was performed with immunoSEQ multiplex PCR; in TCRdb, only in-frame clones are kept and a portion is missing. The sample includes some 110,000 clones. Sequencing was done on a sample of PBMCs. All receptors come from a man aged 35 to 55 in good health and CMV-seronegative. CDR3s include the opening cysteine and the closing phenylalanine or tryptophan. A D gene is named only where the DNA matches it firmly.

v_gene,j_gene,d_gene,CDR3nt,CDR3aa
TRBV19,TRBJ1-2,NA,TGTGCCAGTAGCACAACCCTAACCAGGGTTTTAGACTATGGCTACACCTTC,CASSTTLTRVLDYGYTF
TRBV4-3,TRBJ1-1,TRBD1,TGCGCCAGCAGCCAAGATGACCCATCTTCACAGGGGGAAGGGGTAGCTTTCTTT,CASSQDDPSSQGEGVAFF
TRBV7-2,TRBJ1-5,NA,TGTGCCAGCAGCCCGTCCAATCAGCCCCAGCATTTT,CASSPSNQPQHF
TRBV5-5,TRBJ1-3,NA,TGTGCCAGCAGCTCGGCTGCGGCTGTAAACACCATATATTTT,CASSSAAAVNTIYF
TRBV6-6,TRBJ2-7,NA,TGTGCCAGCAGTTACGCGGAAAGTAAACCCTACGAGCAGTACTTC,CASSYAESKPYEQYF
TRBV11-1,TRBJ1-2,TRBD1,TGTGCCAGCAGCTTGTCAGGGGGCATCCCCTATGGCTACACCTTC,CASSLSGGIPYGYTF
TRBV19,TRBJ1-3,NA,TGTGCCAGTAGTATCCCCGGAGGGGCCTCTGGAAACACCATATATTTT,CASSIPGGASGNTIYF
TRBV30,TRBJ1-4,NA,TGTGCCTGGAGTGTAACACCGCTTGGGGGCGCGAATGAAAAACTGTTTTTT,CAWSVTPLGGANEKLFF
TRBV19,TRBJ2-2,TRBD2,TGTGCCAGTAGTATTAGGCTAGCGGGAAAGGTAGCGGAAACCGGGGAGCTGTTTTTT,CASSIRLAGKVAETGELFF
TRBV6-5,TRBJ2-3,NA,TGTGCCAGCAGACAGTGGGGCACAGATACGCAGTATTTT,CASRQWGTDTQYF
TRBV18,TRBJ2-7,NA,TGTGCCAGCTCAGAGACAGCCTACGAGCAGTACTTC,CASSETAYEQYF
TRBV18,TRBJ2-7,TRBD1,TGTGCCAGCTCACCAATACAGGGGGGAAGTTACGAGCAGTACTTC,CASSPIQGGSYEQYF
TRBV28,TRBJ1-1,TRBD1,TGTGCCAGCAGTTTAAGAGGGGGCTACACTGAAGCTTTCTTT,CASSLRGGYTEAFF
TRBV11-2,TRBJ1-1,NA,TGTGCCAGCACCTCCCAAGCGGGGTTGACTGAAGCTTTCTTT,CASTSQAGLTEAFF
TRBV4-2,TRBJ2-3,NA,TGTGCCAGCAGCCAATCCCGCCTGACCGCGGCAGATACGCAGTATTTT,CASSQSRLTAADTQYF
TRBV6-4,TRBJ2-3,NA,TGTGCCAGCAGTGACGGGACTAGCACAGATACGCAGTATTTT,CASSDGTSTDTQYF
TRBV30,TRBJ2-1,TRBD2,TGTGCCTGGGGGGGGCTAGCGGGAGCCTACAATGAGCAGTTCTTC,CAWGGLAGAYNEQFF
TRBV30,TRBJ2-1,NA,TGTGCCTGGCAACTAGGAGGACTCTCACGTTACAATGAGCAGTTCTTC,CAWQLGGLSRYNEQFF
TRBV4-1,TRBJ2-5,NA,TGCGCCAGCAGCCAAGTGTCAGAACAAGAGACCCAGTACTTC,CASSQVSEQETQYF
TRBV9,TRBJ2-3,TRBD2,TGTGCCAGCAGCGTTAGGGGCGGGAGTCTCACAGATACGCAGTATTTT,CASSVRGGSLTDTQYF
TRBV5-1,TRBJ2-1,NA,TGCGCCAGCAGCTTACAAGGAGCCTCCTACAATGAGCAGTTCTTC,CASSLQGASYNEQFF
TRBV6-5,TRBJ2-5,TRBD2,TGTGCCAGCGGTTCTAGCGGGACCCCGACGCAGTACTTC,CASGSSGTPTQYF
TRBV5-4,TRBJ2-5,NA,TGTGCCAGCTCACTAGCTCCAGAGACCCAGTACTTC,CASSLAPETQYF
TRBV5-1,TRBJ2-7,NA,TGCGCCAGCAGATCAGGGTGGATGGACGAGCAGTACTTC,CASRSGWMDEQYF
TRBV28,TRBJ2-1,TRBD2,TGTGCCAGCAGTTCGTATCCAAGCCCTTGGGAGGGGGGGACTAGCGATGAGCAGTTCTTC,CASSSYPSPWEGGTSDEQFF
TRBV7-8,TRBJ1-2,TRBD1,TGTGCCAGCAGCCACCGGGACAGGGGGGGCTACACCTTC,CASSHRDRGGYTF
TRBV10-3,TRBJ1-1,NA,TGTGCCATCACCAGAGGCTGGGGGGTTTCTGCTGAAGCTTTCTTT,CAITRGWGVSAEAFF
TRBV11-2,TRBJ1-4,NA,TGTGCCAGCAGCTTAGGGGCAGAGCGGATCGAAAAACTGTTTTTT,CASSLGAERIEKLFF
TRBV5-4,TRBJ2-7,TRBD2,TGTGCCAGCAGGCTAGCGGGAGGGCCCTACGAGCAGTACTTC,CASRLAGGPYEQYF
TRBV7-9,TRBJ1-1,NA,TGTGCCAGTCAAAAGGCGGGGGACACTGAAGCTTTCTTT,CASQKAGDTEAFF
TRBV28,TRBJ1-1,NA,TGTGCCAGCAGTTTCCCGGGGGACCACAAGGGCACTGAAGCTTTCTTT,CASSFPGDHKGTEAFF
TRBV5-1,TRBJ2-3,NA,TGCGCCAGCAGCTTCACAGGGTTTGATACGCAGTATTTT,CASSFTGFDTQYF